This T cell receptor (beta chain) comes out of a study of T cell responses to AZD1222 COVID-19 vaccine. Study conclusions and caveats: Across the whole spike, CD4 TCRs peaked at regions 160-218 and 743-854. Possibly, clonal diversity was underestimated; donors were largely white British and included more females. Breadth and depth of Spike-specific TCRs rose after two AZD1222 doses.

Concerning this clone itself: No antigen is known for it.

Produced via immunoSEQ multiplex PCR; TCRdb's table is partial and in-frame only. The table has under 200,000 clones, around 95% seen once. The V gene's germline CDR1 is MDHEN and CDR2 SYDVKM. The CDR3 has 15 residues. V was pared by 5 bases and J by 4 bases, with 12 bases between. The starting material was peripheral blood, obtained on day 0 of AZD1222 vaccination. The sequence was collected from an adult in good health. V and J are TRBV28 and TRBJ1-6, with D possibly being TRBD1 (6 bases). The CDR3 region has the DNA TGTGCCAGCAGTCTCTCAGGGGATTATAATTCACCCCTCCACTTT. Translating gives CASSLSGDYNSPLHF.